A selection of T cell receptor beta chains follows, all from one sample in a study of cytomegalovirus exposure and HLA in healthy donors. The protocol was immunoSEQ multiplex PCR, while the TCRdb copy is restricted to in-frame clones and leaves out a portion. The table includes 110,000 or so clones, around 73% detected once. The specimen sequenced was PBMCs. The receptors were gathered from a woman aged 25-40 years in good health and CMV-seropositive. Both conserved end residues are part of each CDR3. A D gene is named only where the DNA matches it firmly. The size entry is marked missing in some rows and otherwise reads once, few, many or a size class.

>TRBV4-1|TRBJ2-1|NA|NA
CASSQDQYNEQFF
TGCGCCAGCAGCCAAGATCAATACAATGAGCAGTTCTTC
>TRBV5-6|TRBJ2-2|few|NA
CASSLELVAGELFF
TGTGCCAGCAGCTTGGAACTAGTGGCCGGGGAGCTGTTTTTT
>TRBV7-9|TRBJ2-7|NA|TRBD1
CASSWGQRYEQYF
TGTGCCAGCAGCTGGGGACAGCGCTACGAGCAGTACTTC
>TRBV6-1|TRBJ2-7|NA|TRBD2
CASRIAGVTYEQYF
TGTGCCAGCAGAATAGCGGGAGTAACCTACGAGCAGTACTTC
>TRBV2|TRBJ2-1|NA|TRBD2
CAAEFSGRAAYNEQFF
TGTGCCGCTGAATTCAGCGGGAGGGCCGCCTACAATGAGCAGTTCTTC
>TRBV19|TRBJ2-7|NA|TRBD2
CASSIDGGVDYEQYF
TGTGCCAGTAGTATAGATGGGGGGGTTGACTACGAGCAGTACTTC
>TRBV7-8|TRBJ2-1|NA|NA
CASSFSGSYNEQFF
TGTGCCAGCAGCTTTAGCGGTTCCTACAATGAGCAGTTCTTC
>TRBV29-1|TRBJ2-2|once|TRBD1
CSAGQGNTGELFF
TGCAGCGCTGGACAGGGGAACACCGGGGAGCTGTTTTTT
>TRBV9|TRBJ1-5|NA|NA
CASSLTEYSNQPQHF
TGTGCCAGCAGCTTAACAGAGTATAGCAATCAGCCCCAGCATTTT
>TRBV5-5|TRBJ2-1|NA|TRBD2
CASSPGLVLNEQFF
TGTGCCAGCAGCCCGGGACTAGTGCTCAATGAGCAGTTCTTC
>TRBV10-3|TRBJ2-7|NA|NA
CAISEDGPLTSGEQYF
TGTGCCATCAGTGAGGACGGGCCCCTCACGTCGGGGGAGCAGTACTTC
>TRBV9|TRBJ2-2|NA|TRBD2
CASSVGLAGGGYTGELFF
TGTGCCAGCAGCGTAGGCCTAGCGGGAGGAGGGTACACCGGGGAGCTGTTTTTT
>TRBV10-2|TRBJ1-1|NA|NA
CASRRQGNTEAFF
TGCGCCAGCCGCCGGCAGGGGAACACTGAAGCTTTCTTT
>TRBV5-1|TRBJ2-7|NA|TRBD1
CASSQSGLGQGTYEQYF
TGCGCCAGCAGCCAGTCAGGTCTAGGACAGGGAACCTACGAGCAGTACTTC
>TRBV2|TRBJ2-1|NA|NA
CASSELETSYNEQFF
TGTGCCAGCAGTGAATTAGAAACCTCCTACAATGAGCAGTTCTTC
>TRBV7-3|TRBJ2-2|NA|NA
CASSPTGGNTGELFF
TGTGCCAGCAGCCCCACCGGGGGGAACACCGGGGAGCTGTTTTTT
>TRBV2|TRBJ2-7|NA|NA
CASKEDAAYEQYF
TGTGCCAGCAAGGAGGACGCGGCCTACGAGCAGTACTTC
>TRBV9|TRBJ2-1|NA|TRBD2
CASSDEPAGGSSYNEQFF
TGTGCCAGCAGCGATGAGCCAGCGGGAGGTAGCTCCTACAATGAGCAGTTCTTC
>TRBV2|TRBJ1-5|NA|NA
CASSEEGVGNQPQHF
TGTGCCAGCAGTGAAGAGGGGGTCGGCAATCAGCCCCAGCATTTT
>TRBV11-3|TRBJ2-7|NA|TRBD1
CASSLNVQGYEQYF
TGTGCCAGCAGCTTAAATGTACAGGGGTACGAGCAGTACTTC
>TRBV5-5|TRBJ1-1|NA|TRBD1
CASSLRGTGRNTEAFF
TGTGCCAGCAGCTTGAGGGGGACAGGGAGGAACACTGAAGCTTTCTTT
>TRBV19|TRBJ2-1|NA|NA
CASSTKDSYNEQFF
TGTGCCAGTAGTACTAAGGACTCATACAATGAGCAGTTCTTC
>TRBV18|TRBJ1-3|NA|TRBD1
CASSRDRDSGNTIYF
TGTGCCAGCTCACGAGACAGGGACTCTGGAAACACCATATATTTT
>TRBV9|TRBJ2-3|few|NA
CASSANEDTQYF
TGTGCCAGCAGCGCCAACGAGGATACGCAGTATTTT
>TRBV9|TRBJ2-1|NA|TRBD2
CASSGTSGPTGAHEQFF
TGTGCCAGCAGCGGGACTAGCGGGCCCACCGGAGCTCATGAGCAGTTCTTC
>TRBV6-5|TRBJ2-7|NA|TRBD2
CASSSEAGNSNEQYF
TGTGCCAGCAGTTCCGAAGCGGGAAATAGCAACGAGCAGTATTTC
>TRBV6-5|TRBJ1-3|NA|NA
CASSPQDSGNTIYF
TGTGCCAGCAGCCCGCAGGACTCTGGAAACACCATATATTTT
>TRBV25-1|TRBJ1-3|NA|NA
CASSGTGSSGNTIYF
TGTGCCAGCAGTGGCACAGGGAGCTCTGGAAACACCATATATTTT
>TRBV25-1|TRBJ1-1|NA|TRBD1
CASSETGTGEESAFF
TGTGCCAGCAGTGAAACCGGGACAGGGGAGGAATCGGCTTTCTTT
>TRBV6-5|TRBJ2-1|NA|TRBD1
CASSTGTGYYNEQFF
TGTGCCAGCAGTACCGGGACAGGGTACTACAATGAGCAGTTCTTC
>TRBV5-1|TRBJ2-7|NA|TRBD2
CASSLDSGTYEQYF
TGCGCCAGCAGCTTGGATAGCGGGACCTACGAGCAGTACTTC
>TRBV28|TRBJ2-7|NA|TRBD1
CASGSGQGAWEQYF
TGTGCCAGCGGGTCGGGACAGGGGGCTTGGGAGCAGTACTTC
>TRBV9|TRBJ2-1|NA|NA
CASSVLSSYNEQFF
TGTGCCAGCAGCGTACTCAGCTCCTACAATGAGCAGTTCTTC
>TRBV29-1|TRBJ1-5|NA|NA
CSVGNRDNQPQHF
TGCAGCGTTGGAAACAGGGACAATCAGCCCCAGCATTTT
>TRBV5-6|TRBJ2-1|NA|TRBD2
CASSLLLAGVEEQFF
TGTGCCAGCAGCTTGCTACTAGCGGGAGTTGAGGAGCAGTTCTTC
>TRBV30|TRBJ1-2|NA|TRBD1
CAWRPGQDYTF
TGTGCCTGGAGACCGGGACAGGACTACACCTTC
>TRBV2|TRBJ1-4|medium-sized|TRBD1
CASSRGLGNEKLFF
TGTGCCAGCAGTAGGGGGCTGGGTAATGAAAAACTGTTTTTT
>TRBV23-1|TRBJ2-2|few|TRBD1
CASTYRGTNTGELFF
TGCGCCAGCACGTACAGGGGTACGAACACCGGGGAGCTGTTTTTT
>TRBV30|TRBJ1-1|NA|NA
CAWSVLGLTEAFF
TGTGCCTGGAGTGTACTGGGCTTGACTGAAGCTTTCTTT
>TRBV5-4|TRBJ1-3|NA|TRBD1
CASSLAEKQGRGNTIYF
TGTGCCAGCAGCTTAGCAGAAAAACAGGGGAGGGGAAACACCATATATTTT
>TRBV5-5|TRBJ1-2|NA|NA
CASSYAWALAFGYTF
TGTGCCAGCAGTTACGCCTGGGCGTTGGCTTTCGGCTACACCTTC
>TRBV6-5|TRBJ1-2|few|NA
CASSRGLGTEGYTF
TGTGCCAGCAGTCGGGGGTTAGGGACTGAGGGCTACACCTTC
>TRBV6-5|TRBJ1-1|once|TRBD1
CASSSTGAEAFF
TGTGCCAGCAGTTCAACAGGGGCTGAAGCTTTCTTT
>TRBV19|TRBJ2-4|once|NA
CASSSTGKNIQYF
TGTGCCAGTAGTTCAACGGGGAAAAACATTCAGTACTTC